This T cell receptor beta chain was profiled in a study of CD8+ T cells in alopecia areata. Study overall: Among treated patients, oral tofacitinib was administered at 5 to 10 mg twice daily. People stayed on tofacitinib for 6 to 18 months, then stopped the drug for 6 months.

In germline, CDR1 is GTSNPN, CDR2 SVGIG (reference sequence). The V end lost 0 bases, the J end lost 0 bases, and 9 bases lay between the germline ends. The CDR3 runs to 15 residues. Noted treatment: oral pan-JAK inhibitor, 5-10 mg twice daily. Lesional scalp punch biopsies and peripheral blood were collected from alopecia areata patients. It was cDNA, reverse transcribed from extracted RNA, that served as the sequencing template. Clones were sequenced by immunoSEQ multiplex PCR, and TCRdb holds only the in-frame ones, with some missing. This sample yields 200,000 to 250,000 clones, of which approximately 67% are seen a single time; 0.95% to 1.5% belongs to the top ten. This clone was seen just once.

The clonotype originates from a human donor with alopecia areata. The source was CD4+ T cells sorted from blood, collected at week 44, from a patient treated with tofacitinib. The chain is built from TRBV30 and TRBJ2-1; maybe TRBD1 (6 bases). The CDR3 spells CAWSVQGYSYNEQFF. The CDR3 region has the DNA TGTGCCTGGAGTGTACAGGGATACTCCTACAATGAGCAGTTCTTC.